These 16 T cell receptor beta chains were all obtained from the same sample, sequenced in a study of human T cells and chemical hapten exposure (dated by TCRdb to about 2021). The library was made by RACE. The sample was run on a NextSeq 500. TCRdb reanalyzed the raw reads on its own, using fastp at Q25 for trimming and MiXCR for clone calling, and kept in-frame beta chains. CDR3 protein duplicates are merged, each entry listing the most common genes and DNA. This sample holds 360,000 or so distinct CDR3 sequences; over 6% were observed only once. The leading ten clones occupy about 5% of the sample. Taken with the paper, the label for time point translates to: patch test 2, 6 weeks after DPC sensitization. The treatment or condition label of this sample denotes: therapeutic diphenylcyclopropenone sensitization with weekly scalp DPC. The material was whole blood, obtained in connection with sensitization to the hapten diphenylcyclopropenone (DPC). The receptors shown here come from a young woman with alopecia areata. Some clones in this sample may be carry-over from other donors' samples.

This clonotype occurred a few times. The V gene is TRBV25-1, the J gene TRBJ2-3, with D tentatively TRBD2 (5 bases). The V gene's germline CDR1 is MGHDK and CDR2 SYGVNS. There are 15 residues in the CDR3. V was cut by 8 bases and J by 0 bases, with 15 bases left in between. CDR3 sequence reads: CASRNTGFSTDTQYF. In DNA, the CDR3 is TGTGCCAGCCGAAATACGGGGTTTAGCACAGATACGCAGTATTTT.

This clonotype was seen many times. V is TRBV4-2 and J is TRBJ1-1; 10 bases are a match to TRBD1. The V gene end was trimmed by 3 bases and the J gene end by 0 bases; junction bases not matched to a gene: 7. The CDR3 loop spans 17 amino acids. The germline V gene has CDR1 LGHNA and CDR2 YNFKEQ. The CDR3 DNA reads TGTGCCAGCAGCCAGCCGACAGGGGGCCCCATGAACACTGAAGCTTTCTTT. It encodes CASSQPTGGPMNTEAFF.

V is TRBV6-5 and J is TRBJ2-7, with 9 bases aligning to TRBD1. Trimming took 1 base from V and 4 from J; bases not matched to a gene: 2. Looked up from germline, CDR1 is MNHEY and CDR2 is SVGAGI. The CDR3 length is 14 residues. The DNA for the CDR3 is TGTGCCAGCAGTTACTTGGGACAGGGATACGAGCAGTACTTC. This encodes CASSYLGQGYEQYF.

Ten or more counts support this clonotype. The chain links TRBV7-2 to TRBJ1-1, with a tentative D call TRBD1 (5 bases). Germline V gene data show CDR1 as SGHTA and CDR2 as FQGNSA. This CDR3 is built from 13 residues. V was clipped by 8 bases and J by 4 bases, with 14 bases between them. CDR3 residues: CASGTDSATEAFF. In DNA form, the CDR3 reads TGTGCCAGCGGGACGGATTCCGCCACTGAAGCTTTCTTT. The full variable domain, its missing parts supplied by reference TRBV7-2 and TRBJ1-1, is GAGVSQSPSNKVTEKGKDVELRCDPISGHTALYWYRQSLGQGLEFLIYFQGNSAPDKSGLPSDRFSAERTGGSVSTLTIQRTQQEDSAVYLCASGTDSATEAFFGQGTRLTVV.

The table lists this clonotype with a few counts. This chain joins TRBV20-1 and TRBJ1-5, with 7 bases fitting TRBD1. The CDR3 covers 18 residues. Germline V gives CDR1 DFQATT, CDR2 SNEGSKA (reference sequence). With V trimmed by 4 bases and J by 0 bases, 15 bases remained unmatched. Written as DNA, the CDR3 is TGCAGTGCTATCTTCACTCGGGCAGGGGGTCTTAGCAATCAGCCCCAGCATTTT. Its translation: CSAIFTRAGGLSNQPQHF.

This clonotype was recorded at least ten times. The chain is built from TRBV3-1 and TRBJ2-5, with 14 bases identical to TRBD2. With V trimmed by 0 bases and J by 5 bases, 11 bases remained unmatched. This CDR3 comprises 19 residues. Germline V gene sequence: CDR1 LGHDT, CDR2 YNNKEL (reference sequence). CDR3 sequence reads: CASSQDLGLAGGLGETQYF. The CDR3, as DNA: TGTGCCAGCAGCCAAGATCTTGGACTAGCGGGGGGATTGGGCGAGACCCAGTACTTC.

The chain is built from TRBV6-2 or TRBV6-3 and TRBJ2-1; D call uncertain. The CDR3 contains 15 residues. Germline V gene sequence: CDR1 MNHEY, CDR2 SVGEGT. Deletions cut 6 bases from V and 0 bases from J, with 12 bases between. This chain's CDR3 is CASRRGLSSYNEQFF. The CDR3 coding sequence is TGTGCCAGCAGGCGAGGTTTAAGCTCCTACAATGAGCAGTTCTTC.

The table lists this clonotype with a few counts. The V and J genes are TRBV18 and TRBJ1-1; TRBD1 agrees at 8 bases. After removal of 3 bases from V and 9 bases from J, the junction contained 9 bases not matched to a gene. Germline V gene lookup returns CDR1 KGHSH and CDR2 LQKENI. This CDR3 spans 14 amino acids. The CDR3 is CASSPLDRGSQAFF. CDR3 DNA: TGTGCCAGCTCACCCCTCGACAGGGGTAGCCAAGCTTTCTTT.

This clonotype was seen a few times. An end of the junction does not agree with germline; a read error may underlie this. CDR3 amino acids: CASILLGQGSTDTQYF. Here the CDR3 DNA reads TGTGCCAGCATCTTGCTAGGACAGGGCAGCACAGATACGCAGTATTTT. The chain is built from TRBV5-5 and TRBJ2-3; 8 nucleotides agree with TRBD1. The CDR3 runs 16 residues. Germline CDR1 SGHKS, CDR2 YYEKEE (reference sequence). Full variable domain (missing parts from reference TRBV5-5 and TRBJ2-3): DAGVTQSPTHLIKTRGQQVTLRCSPISGHKSVSWYQQVLGQGPQFIFQYYEKEERGRGNFPDRFSARQFPNYSSELNVNALLLGDSALYLCASILLGQGSTDTQYFGPGTRLTVL.

J is TRBJ1-1 and V is TRBV7-8, with D hard to call. The CDR3 sequence is 15 residues long. Trimming cost V 5 bases and J 3 bases, with 16 bases left between them. Germline lookup yields CDR1 SGHVS and CDR2 FQNEAQ. CDR3 nucleotides: TGTGCCAGCAGCCGAACCGCAGGATTAGACACTGAAGCTTTCTTT. Translating gives CASSRTAGLDTEAFF.

There are many counts of this clonotype. CDR3 amino acids: CASSQNTDTQYF. The CDR3 bases are TGTGCCAGCAGTCAAAACACAGATACGCAGTATTTT. The rearrangement links TRBV14 to TRBJ2-3; D call uncertain. The length of the CDR3 is 12 residues. The ends were cut back, 6 bases at V and 2 bases at J, with 6 bases in the middle. Per the germline V gene, CDR1 is SGHDN and CDR2 is FVKESK.

This clonotype has only a few counts. The V call is TRBV7-2, the J call TRBJ1-3; D may be TRBD1 (6 bases). The germline V gene has CDR1 SGHTA and CDR2 FQGNSA. This CDR3 comprises 15 residues. The V and J ends lost 4 bases and 3 bases respectively, with 13 bases between them. CDR3: CASSYTGTNGNTIYF. CDR3 sequence (DNA): TGTGCCAGCAGCTACACAGGGACAAATGGAAACACCATATATTTT.

This clonotype was counted at least ten times. This rearrangement joins TRBV6-1 to TRBJ1-5; D gene uncertain. Germline loops: CDR1 MNHNS, CDR2 SASEGT. V was cut by 3 bases and J by 0 bases, with 9 bases left in between. There are 15 residues in the CDR3. CDR3 in amino acids: CASSETSYSNQPQHF. CDR3 DNA sequence: TGTGCCAGCAGTGAGACAAGCTATAGCAATCAGCCCCAGCATTTT.

This clonotype was counted many times. The rearrangement links TRBV11-2 to TRBJ1-5; 9 bases fit TRBD1. The CDR3 contains 15 residues. The junction had 2 bases not matched to a gene; V was cut back by 0 bases and J by 5 bases. The germline gives CDR1 SGHAT, CDR2 FQNNGV. CDR3 protein: CASSLDGQGYQPQHF. DNA for the CDR3: TGTGCCAGCAGCTTAGACGGACAGGGGTATCAGCCCCAGCATTTT.

The chain employs TRBV29-1 and TRBJ2-7; D is unclear. This CDR3 is built from 11 residues. In germline, CDR1 is SQVTM, CDR2 ANQGSEA. Between the trimmed V and J ends, which lost 4 bases and 5 bases, there was a span of 9 bases. The CDR3 is CSVGQAHEQYF. The CDR3 DNA reads TGCAGCGTTGGGCAGGCCCACGAGCAGTACTTC.

This clonotype has a count of ten or more. This sequence joins TRBV5-4 and TRBJ1-6; no firm D call. Germline CDR1 SGHNT, CDR2 YYREEE (reference sequence). The V and J ends lost 1 base and 10 bases respectively, with 6 bases between them. CDR3 length: 12 residues. CDR3 DNA: TGTGCCAGCAGCTTGTCTACGTCACCCCTCCACTTT. Translation: CASSLSTSPLHF.